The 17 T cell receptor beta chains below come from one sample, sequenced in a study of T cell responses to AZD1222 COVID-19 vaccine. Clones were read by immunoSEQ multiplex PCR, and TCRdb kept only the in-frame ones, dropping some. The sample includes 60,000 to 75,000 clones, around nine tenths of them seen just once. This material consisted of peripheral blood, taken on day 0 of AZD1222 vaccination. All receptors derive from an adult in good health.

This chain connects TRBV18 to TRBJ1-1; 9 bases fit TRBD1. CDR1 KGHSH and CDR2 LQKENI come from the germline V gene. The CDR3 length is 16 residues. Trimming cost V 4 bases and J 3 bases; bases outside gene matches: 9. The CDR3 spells CASSQSTGTGHTEAFF. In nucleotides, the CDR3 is TGTGCCAGCTCACAAAGTACCGGGACAGGGCACACTGAAGCTTTCTTT.

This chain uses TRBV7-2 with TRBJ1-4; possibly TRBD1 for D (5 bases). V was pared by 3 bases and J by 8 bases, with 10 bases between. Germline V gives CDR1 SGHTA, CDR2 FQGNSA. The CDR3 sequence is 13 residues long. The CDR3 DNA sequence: TGTGCCAGCAGCTTCTTCGGGGCGGAAAAACTGTTTTTT. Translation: CASSFFGAEKLFF.

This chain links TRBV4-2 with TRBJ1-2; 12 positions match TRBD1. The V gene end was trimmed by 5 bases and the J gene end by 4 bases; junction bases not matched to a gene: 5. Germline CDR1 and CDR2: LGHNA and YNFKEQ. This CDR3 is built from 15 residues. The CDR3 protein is CASSAGTGGLYGYTF. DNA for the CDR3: TGTGCCAGCAGCGCGGGGACAGGGGGCCTCTATGGCTACACCTTC.

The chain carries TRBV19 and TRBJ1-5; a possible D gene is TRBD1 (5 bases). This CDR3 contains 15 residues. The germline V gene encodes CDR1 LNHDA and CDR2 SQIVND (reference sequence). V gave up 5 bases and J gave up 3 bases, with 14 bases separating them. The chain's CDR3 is CASSDLGRNNQPQHF. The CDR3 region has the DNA TGTGCCAGTAGTGACTTGGGACGTAACAATCAGCCCCAGCATTTT.

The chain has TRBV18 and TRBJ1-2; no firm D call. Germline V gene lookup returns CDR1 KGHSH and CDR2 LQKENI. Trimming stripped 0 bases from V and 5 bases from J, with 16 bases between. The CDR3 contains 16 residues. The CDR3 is CASSPPGRAQRYGYTF. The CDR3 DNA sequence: TGTGCCAGCTCACCACCGGGTAGGGCCCAACGGTATGGCTACACCTTC.

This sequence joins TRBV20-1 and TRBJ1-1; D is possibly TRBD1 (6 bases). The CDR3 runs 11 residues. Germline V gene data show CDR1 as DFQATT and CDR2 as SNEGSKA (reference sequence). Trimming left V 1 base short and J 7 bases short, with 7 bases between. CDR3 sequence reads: CSARGDIEAFF. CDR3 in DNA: TGCAGTGCTAGAGGGGACATTGAAGCTTTCTTT.

The CDR3 is CASSYSRANSPLHF. CDR3 in DNA: TGTGCCAGCAGTTACTCCAGGGCAAATTCACCCCTCCACTTT. The rearrangement uses TRBV6-5 and TRBJ1-6; a possible D gene is TRBD1 (5 bases). Trimming took 0 bases from V and 7 from J, leaving 7 bases between them. The CDR3 extends over 14 amino acids. Germline CDR1 is MNHEY and CDR2 is SVGAGI.

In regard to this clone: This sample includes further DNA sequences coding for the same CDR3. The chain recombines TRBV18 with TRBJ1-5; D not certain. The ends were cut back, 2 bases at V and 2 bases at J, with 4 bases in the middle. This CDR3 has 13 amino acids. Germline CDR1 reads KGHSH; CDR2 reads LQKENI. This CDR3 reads CASSPGRNQPQHF. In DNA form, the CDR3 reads TGTGCCAGCTCACCAGGGCGCAATCAGCCCCAGCATTTT.

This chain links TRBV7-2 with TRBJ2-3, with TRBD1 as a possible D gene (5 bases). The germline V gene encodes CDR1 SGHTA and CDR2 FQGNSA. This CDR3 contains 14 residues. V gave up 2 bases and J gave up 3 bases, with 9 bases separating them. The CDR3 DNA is TGTGCCAGCAGCTTATCCAGGGCGACAGATACGCAGTATTTT. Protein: CASSLSRATDTQYF.

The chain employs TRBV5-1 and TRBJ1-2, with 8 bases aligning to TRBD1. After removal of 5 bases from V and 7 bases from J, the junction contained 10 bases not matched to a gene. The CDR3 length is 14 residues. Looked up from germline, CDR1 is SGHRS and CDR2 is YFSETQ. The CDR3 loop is CASSQTPGQAGYTF. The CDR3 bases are TGCGCCAGCAGTCAAACGCCGGGACAGGCTGGCTACACCTTC.

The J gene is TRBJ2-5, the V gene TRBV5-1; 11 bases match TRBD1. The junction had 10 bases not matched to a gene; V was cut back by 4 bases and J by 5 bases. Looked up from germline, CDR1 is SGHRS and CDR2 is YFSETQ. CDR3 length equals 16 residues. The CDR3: CASSVIGTGGGETQYF. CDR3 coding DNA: TGCGCCAGCAGCGTGATAGGGACAGGGGGTGGTGAGACCCAGTACTTC.

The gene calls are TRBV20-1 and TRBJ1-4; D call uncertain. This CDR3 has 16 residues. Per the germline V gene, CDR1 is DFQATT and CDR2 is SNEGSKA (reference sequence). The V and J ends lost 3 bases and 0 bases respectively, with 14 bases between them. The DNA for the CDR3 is TGCAGTGCTAGTTCGGGGTCATGGGCAACTAATGAAAAACTGTTTTTT. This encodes CSASSGSWATNEKLFF.

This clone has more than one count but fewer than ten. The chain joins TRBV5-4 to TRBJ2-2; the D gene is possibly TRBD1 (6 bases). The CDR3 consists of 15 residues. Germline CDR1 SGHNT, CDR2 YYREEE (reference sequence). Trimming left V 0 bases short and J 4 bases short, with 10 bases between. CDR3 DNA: TGTGCCAGCAGCTTGGACAGGGCTCCCACCGGGGAGCTGTTTTTT. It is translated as CASSLDRAPTGELFF.

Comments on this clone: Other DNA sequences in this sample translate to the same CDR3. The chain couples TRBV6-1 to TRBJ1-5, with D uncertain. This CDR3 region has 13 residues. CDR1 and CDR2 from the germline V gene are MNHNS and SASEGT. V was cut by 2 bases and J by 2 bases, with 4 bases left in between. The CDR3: CASSEWGNQPQHF. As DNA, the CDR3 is TGTGCCAGCAGTGAATGGGGCAATCAGCCCCAGCATTTT.

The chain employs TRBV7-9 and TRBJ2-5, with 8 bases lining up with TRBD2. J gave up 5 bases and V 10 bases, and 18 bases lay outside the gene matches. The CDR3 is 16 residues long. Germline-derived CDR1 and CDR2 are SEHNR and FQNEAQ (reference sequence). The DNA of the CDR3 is TGTGCCACCCAGGACGTCAACGGGGGGGCTCGGGAGACCCAGTACTTC. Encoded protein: CATQDVNGGARETQYF.

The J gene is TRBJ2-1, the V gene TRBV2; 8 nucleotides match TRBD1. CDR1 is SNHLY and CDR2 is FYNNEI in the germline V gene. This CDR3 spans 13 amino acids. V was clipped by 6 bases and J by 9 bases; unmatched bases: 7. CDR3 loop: CASRTTGVGEQFF. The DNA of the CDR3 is TGTGCCAGCAGGACGACAGGGGTAGGTGAGCAGTTCTTC. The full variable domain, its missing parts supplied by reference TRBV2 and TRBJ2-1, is EPEVTQTPSHQVTQMGQEVILRCVPISNHLYFYWYRQILGQKVEFLVSFYNNEISEKSEIFDDQFSVERPDGSNFTLKIRSTKLEDSAMYFCASRTTGVGEQFFGPGTRLTVL.

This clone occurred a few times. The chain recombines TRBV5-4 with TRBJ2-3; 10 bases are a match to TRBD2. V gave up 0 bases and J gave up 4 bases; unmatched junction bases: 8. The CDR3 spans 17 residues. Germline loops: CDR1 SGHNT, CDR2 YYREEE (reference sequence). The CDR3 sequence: CASSLAGSGGGPDTQYF. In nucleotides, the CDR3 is TGTGCCAGCAGCTTGGCGGGCAGCGGGGGGGGCCCAGATACGCAGTATTTT.